This TCR beta chain was identified during a study of blood T cell repertoires in COVID-19. Study overall: PBMCs, B-cell-depleted T cells, or T cells were the source of the cDNA or gDNA that made up the material.

The table came from immunoSEQ multiplex PCR; TCRdb's copy has only in-frame clones and leaves some out. Here the sample spans under 500,000 clones, about 85% being singletons. CDR1 and CDR2 from the germline V gene are LNHDA and SQIVND (reference sequence). J lost 7 bases, V lost 2 bases, and 4 bases had no gene match. The CDR3 sequence is 15 residues long. The source of this sequence is a woman younger than 35 with acute COVID-19. The specimen was PBMCs or T cells enriched from blood (not recorded which). This chain joins TRBV19 and TRBJ2-1, with 11 bases that match TRBD2. The CDR3 region has the DNA TGTGCCAGTAGTATACTAGCGGGGGGAATAAATGAGCAGTTCTTC. Its translation: CASSILAGGINEQFF.